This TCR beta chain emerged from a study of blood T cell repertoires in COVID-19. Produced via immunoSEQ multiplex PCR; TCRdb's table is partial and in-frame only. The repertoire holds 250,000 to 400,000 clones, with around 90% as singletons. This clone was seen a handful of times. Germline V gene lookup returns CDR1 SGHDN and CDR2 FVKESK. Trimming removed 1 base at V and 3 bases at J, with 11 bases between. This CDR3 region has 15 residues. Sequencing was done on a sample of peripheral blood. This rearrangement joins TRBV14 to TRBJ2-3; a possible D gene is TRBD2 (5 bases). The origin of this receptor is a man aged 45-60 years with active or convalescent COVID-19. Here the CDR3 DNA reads TGTGCCAGCAGCCAAGGAGGGTTTGGAACAGATACGCAGTATTTT. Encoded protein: CASSQGGFGTDTQYF.